Presented here are 9 T cell receptor beta chains from one specimen sequenced in a study of blood T cells in healthy people across ages. Then a second PCR, running roughly 7 to 12 cycles, was carried out with a sample-barcoded 5' primer and a J-beta primer mix. TCRdb passed the 5' RACE reads through MiXCR, listing each CDR3 protein once. The repertoire holds hundreds of thousands of distinct CDR3 sequences, with approximately 49% as singletons. Input material: blood. These receptors were taken from a man aged 25-40 years in good health.

This chain uses TRBV4-1 with TRBJ1-2; D is unresolved. The germline V and J ends were trimmed by 4 bases and 6 bases, with 12 bases remaining between them. The CDR3 loop spans 13 amino acids. The V gene's germline CDR1 is MGHRA and CDR2 YSYEKL. This CDR3 is CASSPTIMNGYTF. CDR3 in DNA: TGCGCCAGCAGCCCGACAATAATGAATGGCTACACCTTC.

In its sample, this clonotype was seen many times. The chain carries TRBV10-3 and TRBJ2-5; 7 nucleotides align to TRBD1. Germline-derived CDR1 and CDR2 are ENHRY and SYGVKD. Germline trimming cut 4 bases from V and 4 bases from J; bases unmatched to any gene: 9. The CDR3 totals 15 residues. CDR3 coding DNA: TGTGCCATCAGTGGACAGGGCCTAAATGGAGAGACCCAGTACTTC. It is translated as CAISGQGLNGETQYF.

The chain couples TRBV7-2 to TRBJ2-3; TRBD1 aligns across 8 bases. Germline V gene lookup returns CDR1 SGHTA and CDR2 FQGNSA. J was trimmed by 2 bases and V by 1 base; bases with no gene match: 8. The CDR3 loop spans 17 amino acids. The CDR3 DNA sequence: TGTACCAGCAGCTTAGGGACAGGGCCGTCGTTCACAGATACGCAGTATTTT. Protein: CTSSLGTGPSFTDTQYF.

This clonotype was picked up a small number of times. This sequence joins TRBV6-2 or TRBV6-3 and TRBJ2-3; D uncertain. This CDR3 is 16 amino acids long. Per germline, CDR1 MNHEY and CDR2 SVGEGT. Trimming took 6 bases from V and 2 from J, leaving 18 bases between them. The chain's CDR3 is CASRHPKSSPTDTQYF. In DNA form, the CDR3 reads TGTGCCAGCAGGCACCCAAAGAGCTCCCCCACAGATACGCAGTATTTT.

The rearrangement joins TRBV27 to TRBJ2-1; 13 bases map to TRBD2. The CDR3 is 16 amino acids. J gave up 5 bases and V 8 bases, and 9 bases lay outside the gene matches. CDR1 and CDR2 from the germline V gene are MNHEY and SMNVEV (reference sequence). In nucleotides, the CDR3 is TGTGCCAGCGGCCAGGGACTAGCGGGGAACCACAATGAGCAGTTCTTC. Translating it yields CASGQGLAGNHNEQFF.

The gene calls are TRBV29-1 and TRBJ2-3, with 8 nucleotides matching TRBD2. V lost 7 bases, J lost 0 bases, and 9 bases stayed unmatched. CDR1 is SQVTM, CDR2 ANQGSEA, per germline. The CDR3 is made up of 15 amino acids. The CDR3 nucleotides are TGCAGCGGGCGGGGGGAGGAGACTAGCACAGATACGCAGTATTTT. This encodes CSGRGEETSTDTQYF.

This rearrangement joins TRBV7-2 to TRBJ2-3; D tentatively fits TRBD1 or TRBD2 (6 bases each). CDR1 is SGHTA and CDR2 is FQGNSA in the germline V gene. This CDR3 spans 16 amino acids. The V and J ends lost 5 bases and 5 bases respectively, with 20 bases between them. This CDR3 reads CASSGEARGEIDTQYF. The DNA of the CDR3 is TGTGCCAGCAGCGGAGAGGCTAGGGGGGAGATAGATACGCAGTATTTT.

The chain combines TRBV29-1 with TRBJ2-5; D unresolved. Trimming cost V 4 bases and J 2 bases, with 11 bases left between them. Germline V CDR1 and CDR2: SQVTM, ANQGSEA. The CDR3 has 13 amino acids. CDR3 residues: CSVGVARQETQYF. The CDR3, as DNA: TGCAGCGTTGGTGTCGCTAGGCAAGAGACCCAGTACTTC. The full variable domain, its missing parts supplied by reference TRBV29-1 and TRBJ2-5, is SAVISQKPSRDICQRGTSLTIQCQVDSQVTMMFWYRQQPGQSLTLIATANQGSEATYESGFVIDKFPISRPNLTFSTLTVSNMSPEDSSIYLCSVGVARQETQYFGPGTRLLVL.

This clonotype was detected only once. The chain employs TRBV9 and TRBJ2-3; D not resolved. Germline V gives CDR1 SGDLS, CDR2 YYNGEE. Trimming left V 0 bases short and J 5 bases short, with 7 bases between. This CDR3 has 13 amino acids. The CDR3 spells CASSVDLRDTQYF. The CDR3 DNA follows: TGTGCCAGCAGCGTAGATCTAAGAGATACGCAGTATTTT.